Reported below is one TCR beta chain. Its specificity is not known. Per-sample assaying covered 95,000 to 100,000 TCR templates. Only in-frame clones appear in the TCRdb table, and some are missing; sequencing was by immunoSEQ multiplex PCR. This table holds some 100,000 clones, about 93% found once. This entry belongs to a study of siplizumab effects on memory and regulatory T cells. Study-wide findings and caveats: Roughly 80-96% of proliferating CD4+ or CD8+ clones defied assignment to a naive or memory phenotype.

CDR3 length: 19 residues. This clonotype was obtained from a human donor in good health. What was sequenced was non-Treg CD4+ T cells sorted from blood. The V and J genes are TRBV21-1 and TRBJ2-6; the table's D call TRBD1 went unverified against the DNA. TRBV21-1 is marked as a pseudogene. For the CDR3, the DNA is TGTGCCAGCACCCCATTGGACAGTCCAATACTCTCTGGGGCCAACGTCCTGACTTTC. Protein sequence: CASTPLDSPILSGANVLTF.